This passage covers 13 T cell receptor beta chains from one sample sequenced in a study of blood T cell repertoires in COVID-19. TCRdb's copy holds only in-frame clones and misses some; the assay was immunoSEQ multiplex PCR. The data show 250,000 or so clones, 85% to 95% seen once. Sequencing used peripheral blood. The receptors were gathered from a man under 40 with COVID-19, enrolled during active disease.

This clone has only a few counts. This rearrangement joins TRBV6-5 to TRBJ1-2; 9 bases are a match to TRBD1. This CDR3 has 14 residues. Trimming removed 6 bases from V and 7 bases from J; junction bases left unmatched: 9. Germline V gene sequence: CDR1 MNHEY, CDR2 SVGAGI. The CDR3 spells CASRSTQGASGYTF. The CDR3, as DNA: TGTGCCAGCAGATCAACACAGGGGGCGAGTGGCTACACCTTC.

The chain links TRBV5-1 to TRBJ2-7; D is uncertain. Germline-derived CDR1 and CDR2 are SGHRS and YFSETQ. Trimming pared 0 bases from V and 0 bases from J, leaving 4 bases between. This CDR3 is built from 13 residues. The CDR3 DNA is TGCGCCAGCAGCTTGGAGAGCTCCTACGAGCAGTACTTC. Its translation: CASSLESSYEQYF.

This rearrangement joins TRBV11-2 to TRBJ1-1, with D perhaps matching TRBD1 (5 bases). The length of the CDR3 is 14 residues. Trimming took 1 base from V and 8 from J, leaving 14 bases between them. In germline, CDR1 is SGHAT, CDR2 FQNNGV. DNA for the CDR3: TGTGCCAGCAGCTTAGTTGAAGGGGTGGGAGAAGCTTTCTTT. Amino acids: CASSLVEGVGEAFF.

The V gene is TRBV11-3, the J gene TRBJ1-6; 9 nucleotides line up with TRBD1. CDR3 length: 15 residues. Germline V CDR1 and CDR2: SGHNT, YENEEA. Germline trimming cut 5 bases from V and 7 bases from J; bases unmatched to any gene: 6. For the CDR3, the DNA is TGTGCCAGCAGCCGCGGGACAGGGAAAAATTCACCCCTCCACTTT. This gives the protein CASSRGTGKNSPLHF.

The chain recombines TRBV2 with TRBJ2-5; a possible D gene is TRBD2 (6 bases). Germline values: CDR1 SNHLY, CDR2 FYNNEI. The CDR3 covers 16 residues. V dropped 0 bases and J dropped 4 bases, with 15 bases sitting between them. The CDR3 reads CASSEAKLGGLETQYF. CDR3 nucleotide sequence: TGTGCCAGCAGTGAAGCGAAACTGGGGGGTTTAGAGACCCAGTACTTC.

CDR3 bases: TGTGCCAGCACCAAGCAGATCATACAGGGCGTCCACGAGCAGTACTTC. Protein sequence: CASTKQIIQGVHEQYF. The chain couples TRBV27 to TRBJ2-7; weak D call: TRBD1 (6 bases). The V end lost 7 bases, the J end lost 5 bases, and 24 bases lay between the germline ends. The CDR3 is 16 amino acids. Germline lookup yields CDR1 MNHEY and CDR2 SMNVEV (reference sequence).

This clone came up once. The J gene is TRBJ2-1, the V gene TRBV13; 7 bases match TRBD1. This CDR3 spans 15 amino acids. V was pared by 5 bases and J by 5 bases, with 9 bases of the junction left unmatched. Looked up from germline, CDR1 is PRHDT and CDR2 is FYEKMQ (reference sequence). The CDR3 sequence: CASSLQGVQNNEQFF. Here the CDR3 DNA reads TGTGCCAGCAGCCTTCAGGGGGTTCAGAACAATGAGCAGTTCTTC.

The V call is TRBV3-1 (or the pseudogene TRBV3-2), the J call TRBJ1-2; 7 bases agree with TRBD1. The trim removed 0 bases at V and 1 base at J, leaving 5 bases unmatched. The V gene's germline CDR1 is LGHDT and CDR2 YNNKEL (reference sequence). The CDR3 runs 16 residues. This chain's CDR3 is CASSQEGGRFNYGYTF. The CDR3 bases are TGTGCCAGCAGCCAAGAAGGGGGCAGATTTAACTATGGCTACACCTTC.

This chain links TRBV30 with TRBJ1-4; no definite D call. The CDR3 runs 12 residues. Germline V gene sequence: CDR1 GTSNPN, CDR2 SVGIG (reference sequence). The V end was cut by 6 bases, the J end by 3 bases, with 8 bases between. The CDR3 DNA follows: TGTGCCTGTACACAGCCTAATGAAAAACTGTTTTTT. This codes for CACTQPNEKLFF. The whole variable domain, filled in from reference TRBV30 and TRBJ1-4, reads SQTIHQWPATLVQPVGSPLSLECTVEGTSNPNLYWYRQAAGRGLQLLFYSVGIGQISSEVPQNLSASRPQDRQFILSSKKLLLSDSGFYLCACTQPNEKLFFGSGTQLSVL.

The chain combines TRBV19 with TRBJ2-5, with 10 bases lining up with TRBD2. The length of the CDR3 is 16 residues. V trimming: 3 bases; J trimming: 2 bases; junction bases outside the gene matches: 6. Per germline, CDR1 LNHDA and CDR2 SQIVND (reference sequence). Written as DNA, the CDR3 is TGTGCCAGTAGTATGGGGAGCGGGGGGGTTCAAGAGACCCAGTACTTC. Amino acid sequence: CASSMGSGGVQETQYF.

The rearrangement uses TRBV9 and TRBJ2-2; the match to TRBD1 covers 8 bases. This CDR3 spans 18 amino acids. Trimming removed 1 base from V and 3 bases from J; junction bases left unmatched: 11. Germline lookup yields CDR1 SGDLS and CDR2 YYNGEE. The CDR3, as DNA: TGTGCCAGCAGCGTACATCCAGGGGGCAACGGTGACACCGGGGAGCTGTTTTTT. It is translated as CASSVHPGGNGDTGELFF.

The chain is built from TRBV27 and TRBJ1-2; TRBD1 matches at 8 bases. The length of the CDR3 is 15 residues. After removal of 5 bases from V and 7 bases from J, the junction contained 12 bases not matched to a gene. Germline CDR1 reads MNHEY; CDR2 reads SMNVEV (reference sequence). Written as DNA, the CDR3 is TGTGCCAGCAGTCCCTACAGGGGGACTTATGTTGGCTACACCTTC. This gives the protein CASSPYRGTYVGYTF.

The genes are TRBV6-4 and TRBJ2-1, with TRBD2 matching 8 bases. Per germline, CDR1 MRHNA and CDR2 SNTAGT. V lost 4 bases, J lost 10 bases, and 6 bases stayed unmatched. The length of the CDR3 is 13 residues. The DNA of the CDR3 is TGTGCCAGCAGTGTGGCGGGGGGCGCGGAGCAGTTCTTC. It is translated as CASSVAGGAEQFF.